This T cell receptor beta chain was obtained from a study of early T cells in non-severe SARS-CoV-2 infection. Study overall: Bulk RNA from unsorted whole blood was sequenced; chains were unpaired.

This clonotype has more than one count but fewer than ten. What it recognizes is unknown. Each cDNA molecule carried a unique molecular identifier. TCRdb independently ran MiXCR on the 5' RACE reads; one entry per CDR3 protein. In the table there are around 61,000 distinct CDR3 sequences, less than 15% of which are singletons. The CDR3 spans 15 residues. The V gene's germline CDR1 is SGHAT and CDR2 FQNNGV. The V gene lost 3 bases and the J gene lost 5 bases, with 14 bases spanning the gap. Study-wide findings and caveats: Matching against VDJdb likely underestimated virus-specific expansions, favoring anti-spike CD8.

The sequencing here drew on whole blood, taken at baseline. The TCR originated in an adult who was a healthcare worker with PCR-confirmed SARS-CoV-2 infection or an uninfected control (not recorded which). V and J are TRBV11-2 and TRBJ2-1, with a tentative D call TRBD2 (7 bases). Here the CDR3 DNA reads TGTGCCAGCAGCTTGTTAGGGGGGGTGGACAATGAGCAGTTCTTC. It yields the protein CASSLLGGVDNEQFF.